Included here is one T cell receptor beta chain sequence, with context. This CDR3 is built from 14 residues. V lost 5 bases, J lost 2 bases, and 11 bases lay in between. Germline V gene sequence: CDR1 MDHEN, CDR2 SYDVKM. The sample is drawn from a study of cytomegalovirus exposure and HLA in healthy donors. PCR used 60 Vbeta primers and 13 Jbeta primers. Produced via immunoSEQ multiplex PCR; TCRdb's table is partial and in-frame only. The sample shows about 190,000 clones, about 81% of them seen only once. The TCR originated in a man between 18 and 29 years old in good health and CMV-seronegative. The sample comprised PBMCs. The J gene is TRBJ2-3, the V gene TRBV28; tentatively, D is TRBD2 (5 bases). CDR3 residues: CASSMGATTDTQYF. The CDR3 DNA is TGTGCCAGCAGTATGGGAGCGACCACAGATACGCAGTATTTT.